What follows describes a single T cell receptor (beta chain). No antigen is known for it. In the source study's methods: As immunoSEQ supplied junction-only sequences (without quality scores), filtering differed. Here immunoSEQ multiplex PCR was the method, and the copy in TCRdb shows in-frame clones only, minus some. Clone size and V and J calls were adopted from that table, with D and trimming inferred from the DNA. The sample carries 2 million to 2.5 million clones, over 85% recorded once. The sample originates from a study of shared clonotypes between healthy human individuals. Overall study results and limits: Rarefaction showed sorted-subset sequencing was incomplete despite large depth.

Positively selected for CCR7, the CD45RO-negative cells used as naive CD8 cells excluded terminally differentiated effector memory CD45RA+ cells. Germline CDR1 is GTSNPN and CDR2 is SVGIG (reference sequence). The CDR3 extends over 14 amino acids. V dropped 2 bases and J dropped 10 bases, with 15 bases sitting between them. Sequenced: naive CD8+ T cells sorted from blood. The receptor comes from a man younger than 30 in good health. The J gene is TRBJ1-6, the V gene TRBV30, with D unresolved. CDR3 sequence: CAWSRGQANSPLHF. The CDR3 nucleotides read TGTGCCTGGAGTCGAGGGCAAGCCAACTCACCCCTCCACTTT.